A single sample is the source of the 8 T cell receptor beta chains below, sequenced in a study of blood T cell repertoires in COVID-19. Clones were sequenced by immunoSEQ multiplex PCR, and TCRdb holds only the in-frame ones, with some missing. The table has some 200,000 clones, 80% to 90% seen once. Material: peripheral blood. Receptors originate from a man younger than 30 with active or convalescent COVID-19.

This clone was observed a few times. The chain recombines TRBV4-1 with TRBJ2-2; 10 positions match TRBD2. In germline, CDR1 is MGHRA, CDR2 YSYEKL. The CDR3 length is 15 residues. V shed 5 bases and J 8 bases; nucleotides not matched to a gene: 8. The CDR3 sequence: CASSERGGNFGELFF. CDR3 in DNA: TGCGCCAGCAGCGAGCGGGGGGGCAATTTTGGGGAGCTGTTTTTT.

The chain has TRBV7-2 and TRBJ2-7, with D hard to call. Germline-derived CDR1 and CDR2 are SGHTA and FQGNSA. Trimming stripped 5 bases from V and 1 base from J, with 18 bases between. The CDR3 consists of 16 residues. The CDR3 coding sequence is TGTGCCAGCAGCGCGGATCGACTTATTAATTCCTACGAGCAGTACTTC. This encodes CASSADRLINSYEQYF.

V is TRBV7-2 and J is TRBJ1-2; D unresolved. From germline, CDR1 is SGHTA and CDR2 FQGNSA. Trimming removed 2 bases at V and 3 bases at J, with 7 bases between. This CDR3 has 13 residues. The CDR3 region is CASSLYSDYGYTF. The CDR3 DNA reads TGTGCCAGCAGCTTATATAGTGACTATGGCTACACCTTC. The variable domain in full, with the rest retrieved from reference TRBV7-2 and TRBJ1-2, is GAGVSQSPSNKVTEKGKDVELRCDPISGHTALYWYRQSLGQGLEFLIYFQGNSAPDKSGLPSDRFSAERTGGSVSTLTIQRTQQEDSAVYLCASSLYSDYGYTFGSGTRLTVV.

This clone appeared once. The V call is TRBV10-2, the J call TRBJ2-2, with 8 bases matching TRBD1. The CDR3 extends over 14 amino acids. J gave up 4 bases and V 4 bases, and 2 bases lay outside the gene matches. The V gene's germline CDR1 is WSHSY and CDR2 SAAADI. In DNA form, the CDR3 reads TGCGCCAGCAGTGGGACAGGGAGCACCGGGGAGCTGTTTTTT. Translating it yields CASSGTGSTGELFF.

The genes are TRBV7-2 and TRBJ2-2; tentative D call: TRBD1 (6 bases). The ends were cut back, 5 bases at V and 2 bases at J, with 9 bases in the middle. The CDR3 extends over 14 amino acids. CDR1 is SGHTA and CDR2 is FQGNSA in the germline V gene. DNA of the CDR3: TGTGCCAGCAGCGCTGGGACAAACACCGGGGAGCTGTTTTTT. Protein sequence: CASSAGTNTGELFF. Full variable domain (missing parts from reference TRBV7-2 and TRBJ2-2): GAGVSQSPSNKVTEKGKDVELRCDPISGHTALYWYRQSLGQGLEFLIYFQGNSAPDKSGLPSDRFSAERTGGSVSTLTIQRTQQEDSAVYLCASSAGTNTGELFFGEGSRLTVL.

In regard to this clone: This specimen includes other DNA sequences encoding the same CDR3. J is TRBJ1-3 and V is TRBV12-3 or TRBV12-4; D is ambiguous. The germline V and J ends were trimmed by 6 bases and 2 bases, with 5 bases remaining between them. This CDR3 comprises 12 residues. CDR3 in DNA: TGTGCCAGCAGGTCTACTGGAAACACCATATATTTT. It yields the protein CASRSTGNTIYF.

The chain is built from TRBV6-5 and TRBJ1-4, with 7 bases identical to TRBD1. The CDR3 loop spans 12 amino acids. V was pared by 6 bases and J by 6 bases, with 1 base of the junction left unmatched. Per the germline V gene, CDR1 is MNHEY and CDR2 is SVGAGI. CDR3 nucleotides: TGTGCCAGCAGACAGGGGTATGAAAAACTGTTTTTT. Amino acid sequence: CASRQGYEKLFF.

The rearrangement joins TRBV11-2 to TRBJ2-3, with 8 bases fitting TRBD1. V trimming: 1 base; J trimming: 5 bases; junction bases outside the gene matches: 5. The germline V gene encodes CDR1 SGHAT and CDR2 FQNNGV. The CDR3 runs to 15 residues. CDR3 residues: CASSLAPTGGDTQYF. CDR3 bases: TGTGCCAGCAGCTTAGCTCCTACAGGGGGAGATACGCAGTATTTT.